This T cell receptor (beta chain) was captured by sequencing in a study of blood T cell repertoires in COVID-19. The V and J ends lost 6 bases and 8 bases respectively, with 10 bases between them. CDR3 length: 11 amino acids. Germline assignment: CDR1 SEHNR and CDR2 FQNEAQ (reference sequence). Profiled with immunoSEQ multiplex PCR; TCRdb holds only in-frame clones, not every one. The sample shows roughly 53,000 clones, more than 80% of them seen only once. This TCR was sampled from an elderly man with acute or convalescent COVID-19. The sample was peripheral blood. V gene TRBV7-9 combines with J gene TRBJ1-2; no clear D gene. In DNA, the CDR3 is TGTGCCAGCAGAACTGGGAGCGGCTACACCTTC. Translation gives CASRTGSGYTF.